Below, 32 T cell receptor beta chains from the same sample are listed, as sequenced in a study of blood T cell repertoires in COVID-19. The table came from immunoSEQ multiplex PCR; TCRdb's copy has only in-frame clones and leaves some out. This table has under 250,000 clones, 84% appearing once. The sequenced sample consisted of peripheral blood. These TCRs come from a man aged 45-60 years with acute or convalescent COVID-19.

This chain connects TRBV5-4 to TRBJ1-1; D not resolved. The CDR3 consists of 15 residues. V lost 0 bases and J lost 1, with 10 bases in between. Per germline, CDR1 SGHNT and CDR2 YYREEE (reference sequence). CDR3 DNA sequence: TGTGCCAGCAGCTTGGTATATACAGAGAACACTGAAGCTTTCTTT. Translating it yields CASSLVYTENTEAFF.

This chain connects TRBV7-2 to TRBJ2-7, with TRBD2 matching 10 bases. Germline V gene lookup returns CDR1 SGHTA and CDR2 FQGNSA. This CDR3 spans 16 amino acids. The V gene end was trimmed by 3 bases and the J gene end by 0 bases; junction bases not matched to a gene: 5. The CDR3 loop is CASSLLAGALSYEQYF. In nucleotides, the CDR3 is TGTGCCAGCAGCTTGCTAGCGGGAGCCCTCTCCTACGAGCAGTACTTC.

This rearrangement joins TRBV2 to TRBJ2-4; D not resolved. The germline V gene has CDR1 SNHLY and CDR2 FYNNEI. The CDR3 runs to 14 residues. V shed 7 bases and J shed 6 bases, with 16 bases lying between them. This CDR3 reads CASTQALVGNIQYF. The DNA of the CDR3 is TGTGCCAGCACCCAGGCCTTGGTAGGAAACATTCAGTACTTC.

The chain combines TRBV21-1 with TRBJ2-7; the D call TRBD2 from the table was never checked on the DNA. TRBV21-1 counts as a pseudogene. This CDR3 region has 20 residues. CDR3 DNA: TGTGCCAGCAGCAAAGTAAAGCGCTTCGGGTTTCGGATCTTCAACTACGAGCAGTACTTC. Translation gives CASSKVKRFGFRIFNYEQYF.

V usage is TRBV27 and J usage is TRBJ1-1, with 8 positions matching TRBD1. Trimming at V came to 7 bases and at J to 1 base, leaving 5 bases not matched to a gene. The CDR3 has 14 amino acids. The germline CDR1 and CDR2 sequences are MNHEY and SMNVEV (reference sequence). For the CDR3, the DNA is TGTGCCAGCACCTATACAGGGGGGAACACTGAAGCTTTCTTT. Translation gives CASTYTGGNTEAFF.

This chain uses TRBV5-1 with TRBJ1-6, with D hard to call. CDR1 SGHRS and CDR2 YFSETQ come from the germline V gene. V lost 4 bases and J lost 6, with 17 bases in between. There are 16 residues in the CDR3. CDR3 nucleotides: TGCGCCAGCAGCCGGGATACGGGAAGGCTTAATTCACCCCTCCACTTT. Translation: CASSRDTGRLNSPLHF.

The J gene is TRBJ2-3, the V gene TRBV7-8; 11 nucleotides agree with TRBD2. CDR1 is SGHVS and CDR2 is FQNEAQ in the germline V gene. Trimming cost V 1 base and J 2 bases; bases outside gene matches: 5. The CDR3 spans 17 residues. The DNA for the CDR3 is TGTGCCAGCAGCTTAGGGGTGACTAGCGGGGTCACAGATACGCAGTATTTT. Translated: CASSLGVTSGVTDTQYF. The full variable domain, with the rest looked up from reference TRBV7-8 and TRBJ2-3, is GAGVSQSPRYKVAKRGQDVALRCDPISGHVSLFWYQQALGQGPEFLTYFQNEAQLDKSGLPSDRFFAERPEGSVSTLKIQRTQQEDSAVYLCASSLGVTSGVTDTQYFGPGTRLTVL.

V usage is TRBV4-1 and J usage is TRBJ2-4; D is perhaps TRBD2 (5 bases). This CDR3 has 13 amino acids. The V gene lost 0 bases and the J gene lost 8 bases, with 8 bases spanning the gap. The V gene's germline CDR1 is MGHRA and CDR2 YSYEKL. CDR3 bases: TGCGCCAGCAGCCAAGACCCCGGGGACATTCAGTACTTC. Its protein is CASSQDPGDIQYF.

The gene calls are TRBV20-1 and TRBJ1-4; weak D call: TRBD1 (6 bases). This CDR3 is built from 16 residues. V lost 3 bases to trimming and J lost 5 bases, with 19 bases between them. Germline CDR1 and CDR2: DFQATT and SNEGSKA (reference sequence). The CDR3 protein is CSASGGLDNENEKLFF. The CDR3 nucleotides read TGCAGTGCTAGTGGGGGGCTAGATAATGAAAATGAAAAACTGTTTTTT.

This clone turned up a few times. The genes are TRBV18 and TRBJ2-7; 8 nucleotides align to TRBD2. CDR3 length: 16 amino acids. The V gene end was trimmed by 3 bases and the J gene end by 1 base; junction bases not matched to a gene: 8. Germline loops: CDR1 KGHSH, CDR2 LQKENI. The CDR3 DNA is TGTGCCAGCTCACCGGGAGGGCTAGCGGGTTCCTACGAGCAGTACTTC. This codes for CASSPGGLAGSYEQYF.

This clone was counted a few times. The chain employs TRBV21-1 and TRBJ1-6. TRBV21-1 is recorded as a pseudogene. The CDR3 covers 12 residues. Here the CDR3 DNA reads TGTAGGGCCGGGGTGGAAAATTCACCCCTCCACTTT. Its translation is CRAGVENSPLHF.

This clone was seen just once. This rearrangement joins TRBV5-1 to TRBJ2-2; 13 bases agree with TRBD2. CDR1 is SGHRS and CDR2 is YFSETQ in the germline V gene. V shed 5 bases and J 5 bases; nucleotides not matched to a gene: 12. The CDR3 spans 18 residues. In DNA, the CDR3 is TGCGCCAGCAGATTAACTAGCGGGGGGGCTCTCGTAACCGGGGAGCTGTTTTTT. Amino acids: CASRLTSGGALVTGELFF.

This chain joins TRBV9 and TRBJ2-2; 8 bases are shared with TRBD2. The CDR3 loop spans 16 amino acids. The ends lost 3 bases at V and 0 bases at J; junction bases unmatched: 4. Germline V gene lookup returns CDR1 SGDLS and CDR2 YYNGEE. The CDR3 loop is CASSGSGGANTGELFF. The CDR3 coding sequence is TGTGCCAGCAGCGGGAGCGGGGGCGCGAACACCGGGGAGCTGTTTTTT.

The rearrangement uses TRBV6-5 and TRBJ2-1; 11 nucleotides align to TRBD2. V trimming: 7 bases; J trimming: 6 bases; junction bases outside the gene matches: 5. Germline assignment: CDR1 MNHEY and CDR2 SVGAGI. This CDR3 region has 14 residues. The CDR3 loop is CASTQTSGGNEQFF. CDR3 sequence (DNA): TGTGCCAGCACCCAAACTAGCGGGGGCAATGAGCAGTTCTTC.

The chain links TRBV5-4 to TRBJ2-5; the match to TRBD1 covers 7 bases. Germline CDR1 is SGHNT and CDR2 is YYREEE (reference sequence). V trimming: 3 bases; J trimming: 1 base; junction bases outside the gene matches: 12. The CDR3 sequence is 17 residues long. CDR3 nucleotides: TGTGCCAGCAGCTCAATGGGTGTCCGGGACAGCCAAGAGACCCAGTACTTC. Amino acids: CASSSMGVRDSQETQYF.

The V gene is TRBV28, the J gene TRBJ2-7, with D maybe TRBD1 (5 bases). V dropped 6 bases and J dropped 0 bases, with 18 bases sitting between them. This CDR3 region has 16 residues. Germline V gene data show CDR1 as MDHEN and CDR2 as SYDVKM. This CDR3 is CASRTQIRGSSYEQYF. Here the CDR3 DNA reads TGTGCCAGCAGGACCCAGATAAGGGGCAGCTCCTACGAGCAGTACTTC.

This clone appeared once. The V and J genes are TRBV7-9 and TRBJ2-3, with D uncertain. CDR1 and CDR2 (germline): SEHNR, FQNEAQ (reference sequence). The ends were cut back, 7 bases at V and 6 bases at J, with 11 bases in the middle. The CDR3 covers 12 residues. The CDR3 region is CASILKQDTQYF. As DNA, the CDR3 is TGTGCCAGCATCCTCAAACAGGATACGCAGTATTTT. Based on the CDR3 plus reference TRBV7-9 and TRBJ2-3, the full variable domain is DTGVSQNPRHKITKRGQNVTFRCDPISEHNRLYWYRQTLGQGPEFLTYFQNEAQLEKSRLLSDRFSAERPKGSFSTLEIQRTEQGDSAMYLCASILKQDTQYFGPGTRLTVL.

The V call is TRBV19, the J call TRBJ2-7; D is perhaps TRBD2 (6 bases). This CDR3 contains 14 residues. Germline values: CDR1 LNHDA, CDR2 SQIVND (reference sequence). The V end was cut by 5 bases, the J end by 4 bases, with 15 bases between. The CDR3 here is CASSPQRAKYEQYF. CDR3 bases: TGTGCCAGTAGTCCCCAGCGGGCCAAGTACGAGCAGTACTTC.

The chain couples TRBV10-3 to TRBJ1-5; the match to TRBD1 covers 7 bases. This CDR3 contains 14 residues. V dropped 6 bases and J dropped 6; count of bases not matched to a gene: 8. From germline, CDR1 is ENHRY and CDR2 SYGVKD. CDR3 protein: CAISPDRAPQPQHF. The CDR3 region has the DNA TGTGCCATCAGCCCCGACAGGGCTCCTCAGCCCCAGCATTTT.

This clone was detected only a few times. The chain uses TRBV7-2 and TRBJ2-7; 10 positions agree with TRBD2. CDR3 size: 14 residues. V was clipped by 5 bases and J by 2 bases; unmatched bases: 3. The germline gives CDR1 SGHTA, CDR2 FQGNSA. The CDR3 sequence: CASSIGLAAYEQYF. In DNA form, the CDR3 reads TGTGCCAGCAGCATCGGACTAGCGGCCTACGAGCAGTACTTC.

The J gene is TRBJ2-5, the V gene TRBV18, with 7 positions matching TRBD1. J was trimmed by 5 bases and V by 2 bases; bases with no gene match: 5. This CDR3 region has 14 residues. Germline V CDR1 and CDR2: KGHSH, LQKENI. CDR3 protein: CASSPDRVGETQYF. The CDR3 DNA is TGTGCCAGCTCACCAGACAGGGTGGGGGAGACCCAGTACTTC.

The chain combines TRBV6-1 with TRBJ1-5; 8 bases are shared with TRBD1. CDR3 length: 17 amino acids. In germline, CDR1 is MNHNS, CDR2 SASEGT. V shed 4 bases and J 0 bases; nucleotides not matched to a gene: 8. The CDR3 here is CASSGRQGPYSNQPQHF. CDR3 nucleotides: TGTGCCAGCAGTGGGAGACAGGGGCCTTATAGCAATCAGCCCCAGCATTTT.

This chain uses TRBV5-4 with TRBJ2-6; D not resolved. Germline values: CDR1 SGHNT, CDR2 YYREEE (reference sequence). CDR3 size: 16 residues. V was cut by 0 bases and J by 0 bases, with 7 bases left in between. CDR3 nucleotides: TGTGCCAGCAGCTTGGGGCTTAACTCTGGGGCCAACGTCCTGACTTTC. Protein product: CASSLGLNSGANVLTF.

The rearrangement links TRBV7-3 to TRBJ2-2; TRBD2 agrees at 10 bases. CDR3 length: 17 amino acids. Unmatched junction bases numbered 4, after V lost 1 base and J lost 2 bases. Germline CDR1 SGHTA, CDR2 FQGTGA. CDR3 bases: TGTGCCAGCAGCTTAAGTTCTAGCGGGGGAAACACCGGGGAGCTGTTTTTT. Encoded protein: CASSLSSSGGNTGELFF.

The J gene is TRBJ2-5, the V gene TRBV10-3; 9 bases are shared with TRBD1. Germline-derived CDR1 and CDR2 are ENHRY and SYGVKD. Unmatched junction bases numbered 2, after V lost 0 bases and J lost 0 bases. The CDR3 covers 16 residues. The CDR3: CAISESGTGNQETQYF. The DNA of the CDR3 is TGTGCCATCAGTGAGTCGGGGACAGGGAACCAAGAGACCCAGTACTTC.

The V call is TRBV6-1, the J call TRBJ2-2, with TRBD1 matching 8 bases. This CDR3 contains 15 residues. Germline loops: CDR1 MNHNS, CDR2 SASEGT. Unmatched junction bases numbered 5, after V lost 5 bases and J lost 3 bases. The chain's CDR3 is CASSMTGDHTGELFF. For the CDR3, the DNA is TGTGCCAGCAGTATGACAGGGGACCACACCGGGGAGCTGTTTTTT.

The rearrangement links TRBV6-4 to TRBJ2-1; 7 bases are shared with TRBD2. The CDR3 runs 15 residues. The V segment lost 3 bases and the J segment 7 bases; nucleotides outside the gene matches: 9. CDR1 is MRHNA, CDR2 SNTAGT, per germline. The CDR3 region has the DNA TGTGCCAGCAGTGATCCGGGACTACCTATGAATGAGCAGTTCTTC. This translates into CASSDPGLPMNEQFF.

This chain joins TRBV30 and TRBJ2-2; 9 bases agree with TRBD2. The trim removed 1 base at V and 1 base at J, leaving 4 bases unmatched. The CDR3 loop spans 16 amino acids. Germline CDR1 is GTSNPN and CDR2 is SVGIG (reference sequence). The CDR3 DNA is TGTGCCTGGAGTGGGAGACTAGCGGTGAACACCGGGGAGCTGTTTTTT. Protein: CAWSGRLAVNTGELFF. Together with reference TRBV30 and TRBJ2-2, the CDR3 gives the full variable domain: SQTIHQWPATLVQPVGSPLSLECTVEGTSNPNLYWYRQAAGRGLQLLFYSVGIGQISSEVPQNLSASRPQDRQFILSSKKLLLSDSGFYLCAWSGRLAVNTGELFFGEGSRLTVL.

CDR3 in DNA: TGTGCCAGCAGTTACGGGGGGGAGCAGTACTTC. Translation: CASSYGGEQYF. The rearrangement links TRBV6-5 to TRBJ2-7, with D possibly TRBD2 on 6 matching bases. In germline, CDR1 is MNHEY, CDR2 SVGAGI. This CDR3 is 11 amino acids long. V dropped 2 bases and J dropped 7 bases, with 6 bases sitting between them.

This clone showed up just once. The chain uses TRBV6-1 and TRBJ1-5; possible D gene TRBD1, 5 bases. The CDR3 is 15 amino acids. Germline assignment: CDR1 MNHNS and CDR2 SASEGT. V was cut by 3 bases and J by 11 bases, with 20 bases left in between. CDR3 sequence: CASSEDTRRGRAQHF. The CDR3 bases are TGTGCCAGCAGTGAGGACACCCGGCGCGGAAGAGCCCAGCATTTT.

The V gene is TRBV6-5, the J gene TRBJ1-5; no firm D call. The germline V and J ends were trimmed by 6 bases and 4 bases, with 10 bases remaining between them. Germline V gene sequence: CDR1 MNHEY, CDR2 SVGAGI. The CDR3 length is 13 residues. CDR3: CASSASPNQPQHF. In DNA form, the CDR3 reads TGTGCCAGCAGCGCCAGTCCAAATCAGCCCCAGCATTTT.

The chain uses TRBV27 and TRBJ1-6; TRBD1 matches at 8 bases. This CDR3 spans 15 amino acids. Trimming cost V 6 bases and J 4 bases; bases outside gene matches: 5. Germline loops: CDR1 MNHEY, CDR2 SMNVEV (reference sequence). In nucleotides, the CDR3 is TGTGCCAGCAGACCAGGGGGCGGTTATAATTCACCCCTCCACTTT. Encoded protein: CASRPGGGYNSPLHF.